One and the same sample provided the 10 T cell receptor beta chains below, sequenced in a study of regulatory T cells in long-lasting Graves disease (dated by TCRdb to the early 2020s). Libraries came from multiplex PCR. This sample was sequenced with an Illumina HiSeq 4000. iRepertoire HTBI primers and Arm-PCR amplification of CDR3 regions were used to construct TCR beta libraries. Using fastp trimming at Q25 and MiXCR clonotype assembly, TCRdb reanalyzed the public sequencing data and kept in-frame beta chains. A single entry per CDR3 protein holds the most common genes and DNA from its merged rows. Recorded for this sample are 400,000 to 500,000 distinct CDR3 sequences; roughly 15% of them occurred a single time. The top ten hold around a tenth of the sample. In light of the paper, this sample's time point label describes: newly diagnosed GD, antithyroid drugs for less than 3 months. For both TCR sequencing and RNA sequencing, RNA was extracted from PBMCs in TRIzol.

The same specimen was also included in a second study, on T cells in Graves' hyperthyroidism and ophthalmopathy.

This sample comprised peripheral blood mononuclear cells (PBMCs), obtained at new diagnosis, from a patient treated with antithyroid drugs. All receptors derive from a woman in her twenties or thirties with Graves disease. Donor details come from another sample of the same person, matched by shared clones.

Comment on this clonotype: Given a much more abundant clone one base away, this may be a read error. The chain carries TRBV5-1 and TRBJ2-5, with TRBD2 matching 13 bases. The germline V gene has CDR1 SGHRS and CDR2 YFSETQ. CDR3 size: 16 residues. CDR3 region: CACSGTSGRVQETQYF. The CDR3 nucleotides are TGCGCCTGCAGCGGAACTAGCGGGAGGGTTCAAGAGACCCAGTACTTC.

This clonotype was counted at least ten times. The CDR3 loop reads CASSSGSSSYNEQFF. Here the CDR3 DNA reads TGTGCCAGCAGTTCTGGCTCCAGCTCCTACAATGAGCAGTTCTTC. The chain carries TRBV11-1 and TRBJ2-1; D is undetermined. CDR3 length: 15 residues. CDR1 and CDR2 from the germline V gene are SGHAT and FQDESV (reference sequence). The V end lost 6 bases, the J end lost 0 bases, and 12 bases lay between the germline ends.

This clonotype was seen many times. The chain links TRBV6-1 to TRBJ1-2; 7 nucleotides line up with TRBD1. The CDR3 has 13 residues. CDR1 is MNHNS and CDR2 is SASEGT in the germline V gene. Germline trimming cut 6 bases from V and 4 bases from J; bases unmatched to any gene: 5. CDR3 nucleotide sequence: TGTGCCAGCAGAACGACAGGGTTCTATGGCTACACCTTC. As protein: CASRTTGFYGYTF.

This clonotype was picked up many times. V and J are TRBV27 and TRBJ2-1; 7 bases are a match to TRBD2. In germline, CDR1 is MNHEY, CDR2 SMNVEV (reference sequence). V was clipped by 8 bases and J by 3 bases; unmatched bases: 7. The CDR3 extends over 14 amino acids. The CDR3 DNA sequence: TGTGCCAGCGTTAAGGTAGCGGGCTACAATGAGCAGTTCTTC. Its translation: CASVKVAGYNEQFF.

This clonotype showed up just a few times. The chain combines TRBV6-2 or TRBV6-3 with TRBJ1-2; D perhaps matches TRBD1 (5 bases). Germline V gene data show CDR1 as MNHEY and CDR2 as SVGEGT. V dropped 0 bases and J dropped 6 bases, with 11 bases sitting between them. The CDR3 sequence is 14 residues long. The CDR3 is CASSYSPSGHGYTF. CDR3 in DNA: TGTGCCAGCAGTTACTCTCCGTCAGGGCATGGCTACACCTTC.

Worth noting for this clonotype: A far larger clone is only one base removed, so a read error is likely. The chain employs TRBV5-1 and TRBJ2-1; 16 nucleotides align to TRBD2. Germline CDR1 and CDR2: SGHRS and YFSETQ. The CDR3 runs 16 residues. The CDR3 loop reads CVSSKGTSGRVDEQFF. CDR3 DNA: TGTGTCAGCAGCAAAGGGACTAGCGGGAGGGTCGATGAGCAGTTCTTC.

This clonotype was seen more than once but under ten times. The V gene is TRBV9, the J gene TRBJ2-7; D is undetermined. Trimming took off 3 bases at V and 2 bases at J, with 15 bases between the two ends. The V gene's germline CDR1 is SGDLS and CDR2 YYNGEE. The CDR3 is 15 residues long. The CDR3 protein is CASSESVGTTYEQYF. The CDR3 bases are TGTGCCAGCAGCGAATCAGTTGGCACGACCTACGAGCAGTACTTC.

This clonotype has ten or more counts. The chain employs TRBV28 and TRBJ1-5; no definite D call. The CDR3 totals 15 residues. Trimming cost V 2 bases and J 1 base, with 9 bases left between them. CDR1 and CDR2 from the germline V gene are MDHEN and SYDVKM. Here the CDR3 reads CASSLEWESNQPQHF. DNA for the CDR3: TGTGCCAGCAGTTTAGAATGGGAGAGCAATCAGCCCCAGCATTTT.

This clonotype has ten or more counts. The gene calls are TRBV7-3 and TRBJ1-1; 7 bases match TRBD1. After removal of 4 bases from V and 1 base from J, the junction contained 12 bases not matched to a gene. In germline, CDR1 is SGHTA, CDR2 FQGTGA. The CDR3 is 17 amino acids. CDR3 bases: TGTGCCAGCAGCTCGCGGACAGGCGCCAACTGGAACACTGAAGCTTTCTTT. It specifies CASSSRTGANWNTEAFF.

J is TRBJ2-1 and V is TRBV7-9, with D possibly called TRBD1 or TRBD2 (5 bases each). Trimming took off 5 bases at V and 4 bases at J, with 15 bases between the two ends. This CDR3 contains 15 residues. Germline assignment: CDR1 SEHNR and CDR2 FQNEAQ (reference sequence). The CDR3 loop reads CASSPSRDLYNEQFF. The DNA of the CDR3 is TGTGCCAGCAGCCCGTCCCGGGACCTTTACAATGAGCAGTTCTTC.